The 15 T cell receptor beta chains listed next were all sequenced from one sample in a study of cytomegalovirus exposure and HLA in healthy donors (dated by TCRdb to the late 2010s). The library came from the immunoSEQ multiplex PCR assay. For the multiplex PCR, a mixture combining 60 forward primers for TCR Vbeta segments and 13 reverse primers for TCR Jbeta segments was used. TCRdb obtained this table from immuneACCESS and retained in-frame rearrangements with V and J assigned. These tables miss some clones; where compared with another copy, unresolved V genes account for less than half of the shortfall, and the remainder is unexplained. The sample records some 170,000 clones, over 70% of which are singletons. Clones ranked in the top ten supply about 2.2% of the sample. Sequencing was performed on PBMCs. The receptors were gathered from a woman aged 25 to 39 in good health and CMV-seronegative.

The CDR3 bases are TGTGCCAGCAGGGGACAGGGGGCATACATTCAGTACTTC. Its protein product is CASRGQGAYIQYF. The chain employs TRBV6-5 and TRBJ2-4, with 12 bases aligning to TRBD1. Germline lookup yields CDR1 MNHEY and CDR2 SVGAGI. Unmatched junction bases numbered 2, after V lost 6 bases and J lost 8 bases. The CDR3 is made up of 13 amino acids.

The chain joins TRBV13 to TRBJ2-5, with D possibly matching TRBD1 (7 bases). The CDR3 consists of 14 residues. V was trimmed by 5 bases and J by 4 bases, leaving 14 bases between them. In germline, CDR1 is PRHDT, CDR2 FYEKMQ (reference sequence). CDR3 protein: CASSLRQGGETQYF. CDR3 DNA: TGTGCCAGCAGCCTACGACAGGGAGGAGAGACCCAGTACTTC.

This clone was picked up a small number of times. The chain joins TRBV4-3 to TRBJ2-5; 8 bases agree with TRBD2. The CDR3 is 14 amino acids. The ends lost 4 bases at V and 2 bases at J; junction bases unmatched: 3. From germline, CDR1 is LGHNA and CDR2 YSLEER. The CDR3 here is CASSRSGGQETQYF. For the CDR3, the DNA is TGCGCCAGCAGCCGCTCGGGGGGGCAAGAGACCCAGTACTTC.

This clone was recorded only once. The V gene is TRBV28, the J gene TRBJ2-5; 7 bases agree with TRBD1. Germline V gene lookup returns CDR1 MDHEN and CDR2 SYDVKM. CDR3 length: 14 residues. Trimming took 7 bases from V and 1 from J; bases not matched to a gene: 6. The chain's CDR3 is CASKEQGSQETQYF. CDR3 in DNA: TGTGCCAGCAAGGAACAGGGGTCCCAAGAGACCCAGTACTTC.

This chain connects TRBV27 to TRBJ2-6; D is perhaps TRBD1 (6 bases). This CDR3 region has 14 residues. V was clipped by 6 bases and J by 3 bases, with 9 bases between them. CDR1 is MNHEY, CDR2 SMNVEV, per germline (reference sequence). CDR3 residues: CASRRGFGANVLTF. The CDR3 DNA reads TGTGCCAGCAGGAGGGGGTTTGGGGCCAACGTCCTGACTTTC.

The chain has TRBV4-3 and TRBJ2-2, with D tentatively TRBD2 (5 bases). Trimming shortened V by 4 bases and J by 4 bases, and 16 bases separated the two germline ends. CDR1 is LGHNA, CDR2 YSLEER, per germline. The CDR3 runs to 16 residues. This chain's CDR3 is CASSPGWNSPTGELFF. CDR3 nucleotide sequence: TGCGCCAGCAGCCCGGGGTGGAACAGCCCCACCGGGGAGCTGTTTTTT.

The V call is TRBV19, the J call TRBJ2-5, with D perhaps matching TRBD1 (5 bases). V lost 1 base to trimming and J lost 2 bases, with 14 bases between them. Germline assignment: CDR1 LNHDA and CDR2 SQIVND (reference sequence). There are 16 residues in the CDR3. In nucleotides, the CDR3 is TGTGCCAGTAGTATAGGTTCGTACAGGATGCAAGAGACCCAGTACTTC. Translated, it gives CASSIGSYRMQETQYF.

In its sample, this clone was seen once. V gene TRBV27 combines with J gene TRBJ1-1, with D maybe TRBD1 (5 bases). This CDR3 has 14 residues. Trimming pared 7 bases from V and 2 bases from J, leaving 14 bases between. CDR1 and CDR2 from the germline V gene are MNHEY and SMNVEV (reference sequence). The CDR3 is CASIQLRGNTEAFF. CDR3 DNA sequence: TGTGCCAGCATTCAGCTAAGGGGTAACACTGAAGCTTTCTTT.

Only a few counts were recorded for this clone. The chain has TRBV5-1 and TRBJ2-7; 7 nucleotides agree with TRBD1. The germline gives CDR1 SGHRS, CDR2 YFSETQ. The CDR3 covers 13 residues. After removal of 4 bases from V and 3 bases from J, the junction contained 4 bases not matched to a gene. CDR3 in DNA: TGCGCCAGCAGCGTGGGGGACAGCTACGAGCAGTACTTC. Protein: CASSVGDSYEQYF.

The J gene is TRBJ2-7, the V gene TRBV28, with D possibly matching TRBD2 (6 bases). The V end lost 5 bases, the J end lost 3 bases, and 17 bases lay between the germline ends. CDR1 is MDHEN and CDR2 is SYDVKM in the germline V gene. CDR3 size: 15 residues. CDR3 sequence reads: CASSMLGQGGYEQYF. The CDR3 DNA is TGTGCCAGCAGTATGTTGGGGCAGGGAGGCTACGAGCAGTACTTC.

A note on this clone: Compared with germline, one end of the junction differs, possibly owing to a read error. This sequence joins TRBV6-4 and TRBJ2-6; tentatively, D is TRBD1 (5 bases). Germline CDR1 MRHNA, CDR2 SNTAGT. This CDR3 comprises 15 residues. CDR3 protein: CASSAAPSGANGLTF. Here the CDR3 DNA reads TGTGCCAGCAGTGCAGCCCCCTCTGGGGCCAACGGCCTGACTTTC.

The CDR3: CSVVGVGGFGQPQHF. The DNA for the CDR3 is TGCAGCGTTGTGGGTGTCGGCGGTTTTGGTCAGCCCCAGCATTTT. The chain joins TRBV29-1 to TRBJ1-5; no clear D gene. The CDR3 sequence is 15 residues long. With 4 bases removed from V and 6 bases from J, the gap between germline ends came to 19 bases. Germline loops: CDR1 SQVTM, CDR2 ANQGSEA.

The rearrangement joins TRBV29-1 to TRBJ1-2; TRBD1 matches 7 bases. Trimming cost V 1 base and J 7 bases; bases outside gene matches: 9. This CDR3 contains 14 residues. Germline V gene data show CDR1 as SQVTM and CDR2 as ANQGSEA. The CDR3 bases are TGCAGCGTTGAAGCTCCAAGGGGGCACGGTGGCTACACCTTC. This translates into CSVEAPRGHGGYTF. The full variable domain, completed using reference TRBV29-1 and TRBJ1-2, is SAVISQKPSRDICQRGTSLTIQCQVDSQVTMMFWYRQQPGQSLTLIATANQGSEATYESGFVIDKFPISRPNLTFSTLTVSNMSPEDSSIYLCSVEAPRGHGGYTFGSGTRLTVV.

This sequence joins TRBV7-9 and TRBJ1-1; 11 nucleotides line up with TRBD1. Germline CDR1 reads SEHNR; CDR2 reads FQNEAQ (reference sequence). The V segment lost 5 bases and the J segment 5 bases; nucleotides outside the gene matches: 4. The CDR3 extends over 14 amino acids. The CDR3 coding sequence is TGTGCCAGCAGCATTGGACAGGGGGCGACTGAAGCTTTCTTT. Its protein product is CASSIGQGATEAFF. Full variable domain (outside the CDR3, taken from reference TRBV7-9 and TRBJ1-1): DTGVSQNPRHKITKRGQNVTFRCDPISEHNRLYWYRQTLGQGPEFLTYFQNEAQLEKSRLLSDRFSAERPKGSFSTLEIQRTEQGDSAMYLCASSIGQGATEAFFGQGTRLTVV.

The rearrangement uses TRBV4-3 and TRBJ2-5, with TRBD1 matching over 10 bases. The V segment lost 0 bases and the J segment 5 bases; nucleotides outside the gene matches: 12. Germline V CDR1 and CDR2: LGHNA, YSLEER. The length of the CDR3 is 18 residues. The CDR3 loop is CASSQDWAGTGDGETQYF. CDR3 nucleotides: TGCGCCAGCAGCCAAGACTGGGCCGGGACAGGGGATGGGGAGACCCAGTACTTC.